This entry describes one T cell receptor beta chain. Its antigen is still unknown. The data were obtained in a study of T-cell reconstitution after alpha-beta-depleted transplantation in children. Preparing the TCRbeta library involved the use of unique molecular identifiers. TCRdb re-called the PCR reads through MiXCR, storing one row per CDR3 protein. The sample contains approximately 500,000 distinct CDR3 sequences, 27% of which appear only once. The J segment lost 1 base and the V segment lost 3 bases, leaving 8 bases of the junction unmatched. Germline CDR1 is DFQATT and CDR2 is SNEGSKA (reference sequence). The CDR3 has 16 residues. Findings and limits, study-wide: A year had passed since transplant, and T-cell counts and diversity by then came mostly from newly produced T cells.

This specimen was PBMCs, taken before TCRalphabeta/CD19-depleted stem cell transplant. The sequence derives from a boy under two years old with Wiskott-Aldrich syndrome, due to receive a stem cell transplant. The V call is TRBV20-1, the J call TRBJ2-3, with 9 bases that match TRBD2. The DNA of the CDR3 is TGCAGTGCTAGCCTTAGCGGGAGAAGTGGCACAGATACGCAGTATTTT. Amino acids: CSASLSGRSGTDTQYF.